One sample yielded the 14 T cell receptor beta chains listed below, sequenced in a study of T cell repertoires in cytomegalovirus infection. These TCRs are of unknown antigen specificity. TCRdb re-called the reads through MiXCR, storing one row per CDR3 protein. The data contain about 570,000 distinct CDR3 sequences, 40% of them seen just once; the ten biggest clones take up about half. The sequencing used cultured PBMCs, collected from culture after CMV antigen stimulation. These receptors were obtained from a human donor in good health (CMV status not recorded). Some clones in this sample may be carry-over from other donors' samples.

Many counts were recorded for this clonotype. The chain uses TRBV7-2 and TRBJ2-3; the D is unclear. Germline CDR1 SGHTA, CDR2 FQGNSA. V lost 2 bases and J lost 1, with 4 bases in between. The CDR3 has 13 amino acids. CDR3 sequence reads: CASSLQGTDTQYF. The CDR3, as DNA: TGTGCCAGCAGCTTACAGGGCACAGATACGCAGTATTTT. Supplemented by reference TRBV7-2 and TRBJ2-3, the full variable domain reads GAGVSQSPSNKVTEKGKDVELRCDPISGHTALYWYRQSLGQGLEFLIYFQGNSAPDKSGLPSDRFSAERTGGSVSTLTIQRTQQEDSAVYLCASSLQGTDTQYFGPGTRLTVL.

The CDR3 loop is CASRGGLWLQFF. In nucleotides, the CDR3 is TGTGCCAGCAGGGGCGGACTCTGGCTGCAGTTCTTC. The chain joins TRBV7-6 to TRBJ2-1; tentatively, D is TRBD2 (5 bases). The V gene lost 6 bases and the J gene lost 12 bases, with 15 bases spanning the gap. In germline, CDR1 is SGHVS, CDR2 FNYEAQ. The CDR3 spans 12 residues.

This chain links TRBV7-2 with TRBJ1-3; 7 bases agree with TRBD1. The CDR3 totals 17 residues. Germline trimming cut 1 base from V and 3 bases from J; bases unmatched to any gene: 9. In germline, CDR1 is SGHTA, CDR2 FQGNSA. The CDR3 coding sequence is TGTGCCAGCAGCTTAGTGGGGACAGCCTCTTTTGGAAACACCATATATTTT. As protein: CASSLVGTASFGNTIYF.

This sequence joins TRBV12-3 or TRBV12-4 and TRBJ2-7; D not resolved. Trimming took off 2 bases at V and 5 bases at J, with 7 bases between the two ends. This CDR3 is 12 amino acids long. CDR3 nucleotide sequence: TGTGCCAGCAGTTTAACCACCCACGAGCAGTACTTC. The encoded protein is CASSLTTHEQYF.

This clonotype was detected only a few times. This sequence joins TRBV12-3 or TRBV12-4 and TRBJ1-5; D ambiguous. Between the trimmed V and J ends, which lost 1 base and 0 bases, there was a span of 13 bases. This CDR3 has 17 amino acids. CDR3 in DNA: TGTGCCAGCAGTTTAGAGGCAGGAGCCCTTAGCAATCAGCCCCAGCATTTT. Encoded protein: CASSLEAGALSNQPQHF.

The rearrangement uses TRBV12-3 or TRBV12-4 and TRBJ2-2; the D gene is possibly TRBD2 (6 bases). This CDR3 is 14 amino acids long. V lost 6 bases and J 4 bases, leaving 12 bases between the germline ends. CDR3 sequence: CASRPGLLTGELFF. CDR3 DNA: TGTGCCAGCAGACCGGGACTCCTCACCGGGGAGCTGTTTTTT.

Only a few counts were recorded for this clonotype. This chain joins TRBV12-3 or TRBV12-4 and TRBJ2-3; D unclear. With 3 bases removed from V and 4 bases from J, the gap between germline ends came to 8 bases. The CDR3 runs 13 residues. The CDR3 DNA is TGTGCCAGCAGTTTTTCTGGCCCAGATACGCAGTATTTT. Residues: CASSFSGPDTQYF.

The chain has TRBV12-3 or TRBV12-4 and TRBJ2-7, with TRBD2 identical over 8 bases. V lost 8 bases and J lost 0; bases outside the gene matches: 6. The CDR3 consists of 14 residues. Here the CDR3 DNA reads TGTGCCAGCGGAAAGCGGGGGCTCTCCTACGAGCAGTACTTC. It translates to CASGKRGLSYEQYF.

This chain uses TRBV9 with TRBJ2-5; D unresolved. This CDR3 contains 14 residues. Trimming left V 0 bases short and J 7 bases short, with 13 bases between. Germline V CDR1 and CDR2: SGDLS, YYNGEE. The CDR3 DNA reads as TGTGCCAGCAGCGTAGCGGACCTCTCAGCGACCCAGTACTTC. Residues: CASSVADLSATQYF.

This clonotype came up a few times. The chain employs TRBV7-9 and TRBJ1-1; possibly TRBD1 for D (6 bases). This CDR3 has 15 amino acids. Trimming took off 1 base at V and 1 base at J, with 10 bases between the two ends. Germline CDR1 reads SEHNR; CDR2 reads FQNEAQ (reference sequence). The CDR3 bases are TGTGCCAGCAGCTTAGTCCGGGACAAGAACACTGAAGCTTTCTTT. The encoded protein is CASSLVRDKNTEAFF.

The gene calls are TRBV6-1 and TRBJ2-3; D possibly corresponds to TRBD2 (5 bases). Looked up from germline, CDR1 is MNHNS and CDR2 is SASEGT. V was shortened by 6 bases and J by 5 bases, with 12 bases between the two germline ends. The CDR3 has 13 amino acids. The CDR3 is CASSGLAKDTQYF. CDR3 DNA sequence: TGTGCCAGCAGCGGGCTAGCTAAAGATACGCAGTATTTT.

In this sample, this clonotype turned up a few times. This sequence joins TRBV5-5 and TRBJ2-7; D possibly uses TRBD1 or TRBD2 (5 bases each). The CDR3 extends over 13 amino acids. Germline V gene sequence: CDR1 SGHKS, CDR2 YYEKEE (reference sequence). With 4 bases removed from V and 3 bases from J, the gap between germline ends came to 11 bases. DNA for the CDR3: TGTGCCAGCAGCCGATGGGGGAACTACGAGCAGTACTTC. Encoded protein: CASSRWGNYEQYF.

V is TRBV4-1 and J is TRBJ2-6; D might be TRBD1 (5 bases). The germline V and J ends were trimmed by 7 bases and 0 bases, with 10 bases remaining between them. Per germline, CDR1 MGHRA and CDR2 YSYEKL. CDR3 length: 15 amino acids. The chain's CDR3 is CASTRVGSGANVLTF. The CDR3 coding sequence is TGCGCCAGCACCAGGGTAGGCTCTGGGGCCAACGTCCTGACTTTC.

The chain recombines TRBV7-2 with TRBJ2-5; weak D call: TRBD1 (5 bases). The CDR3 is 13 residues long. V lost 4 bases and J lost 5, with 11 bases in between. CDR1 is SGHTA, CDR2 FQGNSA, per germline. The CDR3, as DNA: TGTGCCAGCAGCTCTGGGGCTGGGGAGACCCAGTACTTC. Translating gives CASSSGAGETQYF.